This TCR beta chain was found in a study of PD-L1 blockade in urothelial cancer. This clone has just one count. Measured with immunoSEQ multiplex PCR; TCRdb has only the in-frame clones, and not every one. The data contain about 120,000 clones, under 95% of them seen just once; the ten biggest clones take up under 5%. Time point of the sample: peripheral blood 6 weeks after treatment start. This TCR was sampled from a man aged 55 to 70 with urothelial cancer. Sequencing was performed on PBMCs, taken around atezolizumab (anti-PD-L1) treatment.

The CDR3 reads CAISDSRTVSSYEQYF. CDR3 in DNA: TGTGCCATCAGTGACTCAAGGACAGTGAGCTCCTACGAGCAGTACTTC. The rearrangement joins TRBV10-3 to TRBJ2-7; possibly TRBD1 for D (6 bases). Trimming pared 3 bases from V and 0 bases from J, leaving 15 bases between. Germline lookup yields CDR1 ENHRY and CDR2 SYGVKD. The CDR3 totals 16 residues.